One sample yielded the 27 T cell receptor beta chains listed below, sequenced in a study of human T cells and chemical hapten exposure. Documented time point: patch test 2, 6 weeks after DPC sensitization. The treatment: therapeutic diphenylcyclopropenone sensitization with weekly scalp DPC. Via MiXCR, TCRdb re-called the RACE reads, giving one row per CDR3 protein. The sample shows about 40,000 distinct CDR3 sequences, approximately 3.3% of them seen only once. The material was whole blood, obtained in connection with sensitization to the hapten diphenylcyclopropenone (DPC). Receptor source: a man in his forties or fifties with alopecia areata. Some clones in this sample may be carry-over from other donors' samples.

This clonotype occurred many times. V and J are TRBV19 and TRBJ2-5, with D hard to call. CDR1 and CDR2 (germline): LNHDA, SQIVND (reference sequence). CDR3 size: 13 residues. Trimming left V 4 bases short and J 4 bases short, with 10 bases between. CDR3 DNA sequence: TGTGCCAGTAGTAGGTACAATTTAGAGACCCAGTACTTC. Its translation is CASSRYNLETQYF.

This clonotype was seen at least ten times. The chain has TRBV10-3 and TRBJ2-7; 8 nucleotides line up with TRBD1. The CDR3 is 15 residues long. Looked up from germline, CDR1 is ENHRY and CDR2 is SYGVKD. With V trimmed by 3 bases and J by 2 bases, 6 bases remained unmatched. The CDR3 here is CAISEQPGGPYEQYF. The CDR3 nucleotides read TGTGCCATCAGTGAACAACCAGGGGGCCCCTACGAGCAGTACTTC.

This clonotype has a count of ten or more. This chain links TRBV7-6 with TRBJ2-6, with TRBD2 as a possible D gene (6 bases). CDR1 and CDR2 from the germline V gene are SGHVS and FNYEAQ. This CDR3 contains 17 residues. Trimming stripped 0 bases from V and 0 bases from J, with 9 bases between. The CDR3 here is CASSLATGDSGANVLTF. Written as DNA, the CDR3 is TGTGCCAGCAGCTTAGCAACGGGGGACTCTGGGGCCAACGTCCTGACTTTC.

This chain links TRBV28 with TRBJ2-5; unclear D gene. Trimming cost V 7 bases and J 4 bases, with 10 bases left between them. The germline V gene has CDR1 MDHEN and CDR2 SYDVKM. CDR3 length: 12 amino acids. The CDR3 sequence is CASTTLRETQYF. Here the CDR3 DNA reads TGTGCCAGCACAACCCTTCGAGAGACCCAGTACTTC.

This clonotype was picked up many times. The chain uses TRBV19 and TRBJ2-7, with 13 nucleotides matching TRBD2. Trimming took 4 bases from V and 5 from J; bases not matched to a gene: 8. The CDR3 totals 16 residues. Germline V CDR1 and CDR2: LNHDA, SQIVND (reference sequence). The CDR3 sequence is CASSSPGLAGFHEQYF. The CDR3 nucleotides are TGTGCCAGTAGTAGCCCGGGACTAGCGGGGTTCCACGAGCAGTACTTC.

Ten or more counts support this clonotype. The V gene is TRBV20-1, the J gene TRBJ1-1, with D uncertain. V gave up 3 bases and J gave up 4 bases, with 9 bases separating them. The CDR3 runs to 12 residues. Germline V gene data show CDR1 as DFQATT and CDR2 as SNEGSKA (reference sequence). This CDR3 reads CSASVGSTEAFF. CDR3 sequence (DNA): TGCAGTGCTAGTGTTGGGAGCACTGAAGCTTTCTTT.

This clonotype was seen repeatedly, ten times or more. CDR3 region: CASNQAQGEVNQPQHF. The DNA for the CDR3 is TGTGCCAGCAATCAAGCCCAGGGGGAAGTAAATCAGCCCCAGCATTTT. The rearrangement uses TRBV6-2 or TRBV6-3 and TRBJ1-5; 7 bases map to TRBD1. With V trimmed by 7 bases and J by 4 bases, 13 bases remained unmatched. Germline lookup yields CDR1 MNHEY and CDR2 SVGEGT. The CDR3 totals 16 residues.

This clonotype was counted many times. V and J are TRBV5-4 and TRBJ2-3; maybe TRBD2 (6 bases). Per the germline V gene, CDR1 is SGHNT and CDR2 is YYREEE (reference sequence). The CDR3 is 16 residues long. V was clipped by 4 bases and J by 1 base, with 16 bases between them. DNA for the CDR3: TGTGCCAGCAGCGCCCCGAGAGGGGAGGGCACAGATACGCAGTATTTT. Translated: CASSAPRGEGTDTQYF. The full variable domain, completed using reference TRBV5-4 and TRBJ2-3, is ETGVTQSPTHLIKTRGQQVTLRCSSQSGHNTVSWYQQALGQGPQFIFQYYREEENGRGNFPPRFSGLQFPNYSSELNVNALELDDSALYLCASSAPRGEGTDTQYFGPGTRLTVL.

This clonotype was recorded at least ten times. The chain is built from TRBV7-2 and TRBJ2-3, with 7 bases that match TRBD2. V was clipped by 1 base and J by 2 bases; unmatched bases: 6. This CDR3 spans 16 amino acids. In germline, CDR1 is SGHTA, CDR2 FQGNSA. The CDR3 region is CASSLEAGRTTDTQYF. The CDR3 DNA is TGTGCCAGCAGCTTAGAAGCGGGACGGACCACAGATACGCAGTATTTT.

Ten or more counts support this clonotype. The rearrangement uses TRBV4-2 and TRBJ2-7, with a possible D match to TRBD1 (5 bases). Germline loops: CDR1 LGHNA, CDR2 YNFKEQ. V was trimmed by 0 bases and J by 4 bases, leaving 19 bases between them. There are 17 residues in the CDR3. This CDR3 is CASSQDLSQGQFYEQYF. CDR3 DNA sequence: TGTGCCAGCAGCCAAGATCTTAGCCAGGGTCAATTTTACGAGCAGTACTTC.

The V call is TRBV12-3 or TRBV12-4, the J call TRBJ2-1; D gene ambiguous. V was trimmed by 3 bases and J by 8 bases, leaving 11 bases between them. The CDR3 is 13 amino acids. The CDR3 loop is CASSLASPHEQFF. CDR3 in DNA: TGTGCCAGCAGTTTGGCCAGCCCCCATGAGCAGTTCTTC.

There are many counts of this clonotype. The chain carries TRBV2 and TRBJ1-3; D remains unclear. CDR1 is SNHLY and CDR2 is FYNNEI in the germline V gene. Trimming pared 3 bases from V and 0 bases from J, leaving 15 bases between. CDR3 length: 17 amino acids. The CDR3 DNA is TGTGCCAGCAGTGAGTTTTGGTCCCCACTCTCTGGAAACACCATATATTTT. This encodes CASSEFWSPLSGNTIYF.

This clonotype was seen many times. The chain recombines TRBV11-2 with TRBJ2-3; the D gene is possibly TRBD2 (5 bases). The CDR3 has 15 residues. V shed 6 bases and J shed 2 bases, with 15 bases lying between them. In germline, CDR1 is SGHAT, CDR2 FQNNGV. This chain's CDR3 is CASRLKRISTDTQYF. CDR3 in DNA: TGTGCCAGCAGACTAAAGCGGATCTCCACAGATACGCAGTATTTT.

This clonotype was recorded many times. This chain joins TRBV20-1 and TRBJ2-6; D possibly corresponds to TRBD1 (5 bases). The CDR3 spans 17 residues. Deletions cut 0 bases from V and 4 bases from J, with 16 bases between. Germline CDR1 is DFQATT and CDR2 is SNEGSKA (reference sequence). CDR3 amino acids: CSARDFVQGAGANVLTF. DNA for the CDR3: TGCAGTGCTAGAGACTTCGTGCAGGGCGCCGGGGCCAACGTCCTGACTTTC.

In its sample, this clonotype was seen many times. The V gene is TRBV29-1, the J gene TRBJ2-3; D is perhaps TRBD2 (6 bases). Trimming pared 4 bases from V and 0 bases from J, leaving 14 bases between. CDR3 length: 15 residues. Germline V CDR1 and CDR2: SQVTM, ANQGSEA. This CDR3 reads CSVVGTRPSTDTQYF. For the CDR3, the DNA is TGCAGCGTTGTCGGGACTCGACCCAGCACAGATACGCAGTATTTT.

This clonotype was counted ten times or more. The CDR3 sequence is CASSLSGRLAGSTDTQYF. The CDR3 DNA follows: TGTGCCAGCAGCTTAAGCGGTCGGCTAGCGGGAAGCACAGATACGCAGTATTTT. This chain links TRBV7-3 with TRBJ2-3, with 9 bases identical to TRBD2. V lost 1 base, J lost 0 bases, and 8 bases stayed unmatched. The length of the CDR3 is 18 residues. Germline V lookup: CDR1 SGHTA, CDR2 FQGTGA.

The sample holds many counts of this clonotype. V and J are TRBV6-5 and TRBJ2-2; 8 bases fit TRBD1. The CDR3 consists of 15 residues. The V and J ends lost 5 bases and 5 bases, in that order; junction bases with no gene match: 7. Germline loops: CDR1 MNHEY, CDR2 SVGAGI. This CDR3 is CASSAQGGWTGELFF. The CDR3 DNA reads TGTGCCAGCAGTGCACAGGGGGGATGGACCGGGGAGCTGTTTTTT.

J is TRBJ2-2 and V is TRBV14; TRBD1 is a possible D gene (6 bases). Trimming stripped 0 bases from V and 4 bases from J, with 15 bases between. In germline, CDR1 is SGHDN, CDR2 FVKESK. CDR3 length equals 17 residues. Written as DNA, the CDR3 is TGTGCCAGCAGCCAAGATCACCAGGGGATGTCCACCGGGGAGCTGTTTTTT. Amino acids: CASSQDHQGMSTGELFF.

This clonotype has a count of ten or more. This rearrangement joins TRBV28 to TRBJ1-5, with D possibly being TRBD1 (6 bases). Germline V CDR1 and CDR2: MDHEN, SYDVKM. The CDR3 totals 15 residues. Trimming shortened V by 1 base and J by 4 bases, and 11 bases separated the two germline ends. In DNA, the CDR3 is TGTGCCAGCAGTTTATATCTAGGGACAAATCAGCCCCAGCATTTT. Translated: CASSLYLGTNQPQHF.

The sample holds many counts of this clonotype. The gene calls are TRBV10-2 and TRBJ1-1; a weak D match, TRBD1 (6 bases). The CDR3 sequence is 16 residues long. Germline CDR1 reads WSHSY; CDR2 reads SAAADI. Trimming stripped 4 bases from V and 4 bases from J, with 19 bases between. The CDR3 sequence: CASSGGGRGTGTEAFF. CDR3 DNA: TGCGCCAGCAGTGGGGGGGGCAGGGGCACCGGCACTGAAGCTTTCTTT.

The sample holds many counts of this clonotype. The CDR3 here is CASRPGTGQNTEAFF. The CDR3 region has the DNA TGTGCCAGCAGACCAGGGACAGGGCAGAACACTGAAGCTTTCTTT. The gene calls are TRBV7-8 and TRBJ1-1, with 9 bases matching TRBD1. V lost 6 bases, J lost 1 base, and 6 bases stayed unmatched. Germline V gives CDR1 SGHVS, CDR2 FQNEAQ. The CDR3 covers 15 residues.

Ten or more counts support this clonotype. This chain joins TRBV28 and TRBJ2-1, with D possibly called TRBD1 or TRBD2 (6 bases each). CDR3 size: 14 residues. The V end was cut by 2 bases, the J end by 9 bases, with 14 bases between. The germline V gene has CDR1 MDHEN and CDR2 SYDVKM. The CDR3 region has the DNA TGTGCCAGCAGTTTAAGGGGGGCGCGGGGTGAGCAGTTCTTC. Translated: CASSLRGARGEQFF.

This clonotype has just a few counts. The chain couples TRBV6-6 to TRBJ2-1; D gene uncertain. V shed 8 bases and J shed 10 bases, with 9 bases lying between them. The CDR3 loop spans 10 amino acids. CDR1 is MNHNY, CDR2 SVGAGI, per germline (reference sequence). The CDR3 spells CASGRGEQFF. DNA of the CDR3: TGTGCCAGCGGACGTGGAGAGCAGTTCTTC.

This clonotype was counted at least ten times. The chain combines TRBV28 with TRBJ1-5; D unclear. This CDR3 region has 12 residues. V lost 5 bases, J lost 11 bases, and 13 bases lay in between. The germline V gene has CDR1 MDHEN and CDR2 SYDVKM. The CDR3 coding sequence is TGTGCCAGCAGTACTTATACCCAGGCCCAGCATTTT. Amino acids: CASSTYTQAQHF.

Many counts were recorded for this clonotype. The chain joins TRBV7-9 to TRBJ2-3; 7 bases fit TRBD1. CDR3 length equals 16 residues. V shed 1 base, J shed 0 bases, and the junction held 4 bases outside the gene matches. Germline CDR1 SEHNR, CDR2 FQNEAQ (reference sequence). The CDR3 reads CASSLGGGGSTDTQYF. In nucleotides, the CDR3 is TGTGCCAGCAGCTTAGGAGGGGGCGGAAGCACAGATACGCAGTATTTT.

The sample holds many counts of this clonotype. The chain combines TRBV11-2 with TRBJ2-4, with 11 bases lining up with TRBD2. The CDR3 has 12 residues. V gave up 5 bases and J gave up 15 bases; unmatched junction bases: 6. Germline-derived CDR1 and CDR2 are SGHAT and FQNNGV. The CDR3 reads CASSNPGLAAYF. CDR3 sequence (DNA): TGTGCCAGCAGCAATCCGGGACTAGCGGCGTACTTC. The complete variable domain, with remaining parts taken from reference TRBV11-2 and TRBJ2-4, reads EAGVAQSPRYKIIEKRQSVAFWCNPISGHATLYWYQQILGQGPKLLIQFQNNGVVDDSQLPKDRFSAERLKGVDSTLKIQPAKLEDSAVYLCASSNPGLAAYFGAGTRLSVL.

On this clonotype: A single base separates this from a much larger clone, so it may be a read error. The rearrangement uses TRBV11-1 and TRBJ2-1; D is possibly TRBD1 (5 bases). The CDR3 has 12 residues. Germline V gene sequence: CDR1 SGHAT, CDR2 FQDESV (reference sequence). The chain's CDR3 is CVSSLGAYEQFF. The CDR3 coding sequence is TGTGTCAGCAGCTTAGGGGCGTACGAGCAGTTCTTC.